This T cell receptor beta chain emerged from a study of T-cell reconstitution after alpha-beta-depleted transplantation in children. Preparation of the TCRbeta library used unique molecular identifiers. Via MiXCR, TCRdb re-called the PCR reads, giving one row per CDR3 protein. This repertoire shows 450,000 to 600,000 distinct CDR3 sequences, 30% to 35% found once; its top ten account for around 2.3%. CDR3 length: 15 amino acids. The trim removed 5 bases at V and 7 bases at J, leaving 7 bases unmatched. CDR1 is SGHTA, CDR2 FQGNSA, per germline. The sample in question was PBMCs from the stem cell graft donor, obtained from the stem cell graft. The TCR comes from a human donor who donated a stem cell graft to a child with aplastic anemia. The rearrangement joins TRBV7-2 to TRBJ2-1, with 11 bases fitting TRBD2. CDR3 amino acids: CASSPLPSGRNEQFF. CDR3 in DNA: TGTGCCAGCAGCCCCCTGCCTAGCGGGAGGAATGAGCAGTTCTTC.